The clone carrying this TCR beta chain was seen at least ten times. This CDR3 spans 13 amino acids. In germline, CDR1 is MNHEY, CDR2 SMNVEV (reference sequence). Trimming cost V 3 bases and J 5 bases, with 8 bases left between them. Together with a sample-barcoded 5' primer, a J-beta primer mix was included in a second PCR lasting about 7 to 12 cycles. MiXCR, applied by TCRdb to the 5' RACE reads, yields one record per CDR3 protein. The data contain 1.5 million or so distinct CDR3 sequences, around 40% of them seen just once; the ten biggest clones take up about 3.8%. The data stem from a study of blood T cells in healthy people across ages. For the study at large: The template switching approach captured approximately one barcoded beta molecule for every two T cells.

The origin of this receptor is a woman under 30 in good health. The V call is TRBV27, the J call TRBJ2-1, with unresolved D. Material: blood. CDR3 DNA: TGTGCCAGCAGTTTTCTCGTCCACAATGAGCAGTTCTTC. It specifies CASSFLVHNEQFF.